This note documents a single T cell receptor beta chain sequence. This entry is derived from a study of identifying expanded T cells in peripheral blood. Libraries were prepared by immunoSEQ multiplex PCR; TCRdb keeps only in-frame clonotypes and omits some of them. Among some 120,000 clones listed, about 80% were seen once. The specimen was blood. The receptor was isolated from a person aged 18-70 years in good health.

For the CDR3, the DNA is TGTGCCAGCAGCCCAGGTCAACTTTCCTACGAGCAGTACTTC. Its protein is CASSPGQLSYEQYF. V is TRBV11-2 and J is TRBJ2-7; no firm D call. CDR3 length equals 14 residues. Germline lookup yields CDR1 SGHAT and CDR2 FQNNGV. V shed 5 bases and J shed 1 base, with 12 bases lying between them.